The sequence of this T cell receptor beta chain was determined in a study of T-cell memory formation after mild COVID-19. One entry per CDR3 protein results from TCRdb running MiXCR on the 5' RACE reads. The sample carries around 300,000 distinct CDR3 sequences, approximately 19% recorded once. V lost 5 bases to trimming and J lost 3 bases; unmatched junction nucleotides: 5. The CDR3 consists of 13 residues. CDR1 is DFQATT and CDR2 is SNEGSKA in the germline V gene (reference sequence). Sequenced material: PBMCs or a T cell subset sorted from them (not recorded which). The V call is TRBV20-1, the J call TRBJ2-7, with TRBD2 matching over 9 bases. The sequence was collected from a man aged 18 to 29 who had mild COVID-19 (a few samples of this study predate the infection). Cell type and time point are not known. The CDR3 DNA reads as TGCAGTGCTGCGCGGGGGGGCATCTACGAGCAGTACTTC. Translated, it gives CSAARGGIYEQYF.